The rows below give T cell receptor beta chains drawn from one sample of a study of blood T cell repertoires in COVID-19. This table comes from immunoSEQ multiplex PCR, and its TCRdb copy is limited to in-frame clones, with some not included. The table lists 100,000 or so clones, 81% of them singletons. The sample taken for sequencing was peripheral blood. The receptors come from a woman between 65 and 79 years old with acute or convalescent COVID-19. The CDR3 runs from the conserved cysteine through the conserved F or W. A D gene is named only where the DNA matches it firmly. Some rows mark clone size as missing; the rest say once, few, many or name a class of expanded clone.

d_call j_call v_call clone_size cdr3_aa cdr3_nt
TRBD2 TRBJ2-6 TRBV11-2 NA CASSFPVAGAAGANVLTF TGTGCCAGCAGCTTCCCCGTAGCGGGAGCAGCTGGGGCCAACGTCCTGACTTTC
NA TRBJ2-3 TRBV4-3 NA CASSHRDNPTDTQYF TGCGCCAGCAGCCATAGGGACAACCCCACAGATACGCAGTATTTT
TRBD1 TRBJ1-1 TRBV27 NA CASSSGVGQPNTEAFF TGTGCCAGCAGTTCGGGGGTGGGACAGCCGAACACTGAAGCTTTCTTT
TRBD1 TRBJ1-2 TRBV19 NA CASSIVVTGGEGYTF TGTGCCAGTAGTATAGTGGTGACAGGGGGCGAAGGCTACACCTTC
TRBD1 TRBJ1-5 TRBV19 few CASSIRGLGQPQHF TGTGCCAGTAGTATAAGGGGGCTCGGGCAGCCCCAGCATTTT
TRBD1 TRBJ2-5 TRBV29-1 NA CSVDRTGQQETQYF TGCAGCGTTGACCGGACAGGTCAACAAGAGACCCAGTACTTC
TRBD1 TRBJ1-2 TRBV9 NA CASSVAGDSSYGYTF TGTGCCAGCAGCGTGGCAGGGGACAGTAGCTATGGCTACACCTTC
NA TRBJ2-7 TRBV9 NA CASSVGFGVSYEQYF TGTGCCAGCAGCGTAGGGTTTGGAGTTTCCTACGAGCAGTACTTC
NA TRBJ2-7 TRBV23-1 NA CASRHRQKGHEQYF TGCGCCAGCAGACACCGACAGAAAGGGCACGAGCAGTACTTC
NA TRBJ2-2 TRBV25-1 NA CASSGGGQLPGELFF TGTGCCAGCAGTGGGGGGGGCCAGCTACCCGGGGAGCTGTTTTTT
NA TRBJ1-1 TRBV7-9 once CASSLNRVEAFF TGTGCCAGCAGCCTCAACAGGGTAGAAGCTTTCTTT
TRBD1 TRBJ1-5 TRBV7-9 once CASSVGGTGGDQPQHF TGTGCCAGCAGCGTCGGGGGGACAGGGGGCGATCAGCCCCAGCATTTT
TRBD1 TRBJ1-1 TRBV5-1 NA CASSRDRGTTEAFF TGCGCCAGCAGCCGGGACAGGGGGACCACTGAAGCTTTCTTT
TRBD2 TRBJ2-1 TRBV7-2 NA CASSLVPRPGGEFF TGTGCCAGCAGCCTCGTACCTAGACCGGGGGGGGAGTTCTTC
NA TRBJ1-5 TRBV6-2/TRBV6-3 NA CASSSWQGNQPQHF TGTGCCAGCAGTTCTTGGCAGGGGAATCAGCCCCAGCATTTT
NA TRBJ2-5 TRBV5-6 NA CASSLERWTFGETQYF TGTGCCAGCAGCTTGGAGCGGTGGACTTTTGGTGAGACCCAGTACTTC
NA TRBJ1-3 TRBV5-8 NA CASSRSPRGYGNTIYF TGTGCCAGCAGCCGTAGCCCCCGGGGATATGGAAACACCATATATTTT
TRBD2 TRBJ2-5 TRBV15 NA CATSREASGQETQYF TGTGCCACCAGCAGAGAGGCTAGCGGTCAAGAGACCCAGTACTTC
TRBD2 TRBJ2-7 TRBV4-3 NA CASSITYLAGGPDEQYF TGCGCCAGCAGCATCACTTACTTAGCGGGAGGGCCCGACGAGCAGTACTTC
NA TRBJ2-3 TRBV4-1 NA CASSPVGSGTTDTQYF TGCGCCAGCAGCCCCGTGGGTAGCGGTACCACAGATACGCAGTATTTT
TRBD1 TRBJ2-1 TRBV6-1 NA CASSESGQGAYNEQFF TGTGCCAGCAGTGAATCGGGACAGGGCGCCTACAATGAGCAGTTCTTC
TRBD2 TRBJ2-3 TRBV19 NA CASRGRLAPSDTQYF TGTGCCAGTAGAGGGAGACTAGCTCCCTCAGATACGCAGTATTTT